This TCR beta chain was sequenced for a study of tumor and adjacent non-tumor tissue in lung cancer. Study background: Stage I to III disease affected 10 men and about five women aged roughly 30 to 80.

A word on this clonotype: A much larger clone differs by one base, so this may be a read error. Here the CDR3 omits its conserved ending phenylalanine or tryptophan, so a read error is the likely source.

No cell sorting was done before RNA was extracted from the tissue. The library came from three nested PCR rounds adapted from ARM-PCR protocols. TCRdb processed the multiplex PCR reads anew with MiXCR; each CDR3 protein has one entry. The repertoire consists of about 80,000 distinct CDR3 sequences, with around 70% occurring once and the leading ten covering over 10%. CDR1 and CDR2 (germline): DFQATT, SNEGSKA (reference sequence). The ends lost 2 bases at V and 5 bases at J; junction bases unmatched: 7. This CDR3 has 14 residues. This rearrangement joins TRBV20-1 to TRBJ1-1, with 8 bases that match TRBD1. Source material: lung tumor tissue. The TCR sequence derives from a woman aged 70 to 79 with non-small cell lung cancer. CDR3 in amino acids: CSARPTGAGTEAFL. CDR3 DNA sequence: TGCAGTGCTAGACCGACAGGGGCGGGGACTGAAGCTTTCTTA.